Sequencing of this T cell receptor (beta chain) was carried out in a study of blood T cell repertoires in COVID-19. Overall study: Researchers got acute and convalescent COVID-19 samples from the United States, Italy and Spain. T cells, B-cell-depleted T cells, or PBMCs provided the cDNA or gDNA that served as material.

The CDR3 contains 15 residues. The germline CDR1 and CDR2 sequences are LNHDA and SQIVND (reference sequence). V shed 8 bases and J 6 bases; nucleotides not matched to a gene: 13. Followed longitudinally, the Seattle patients had been enrolled during active infection. How the authors handled the data: Researchers report that nucleated cell counts were estimated from reference gene primer amplification. Sequencing was performed with immunoSEQ multiplex PCR; in TCRdb, only in-frame clones are kept and a portion is missing. The D gene and trimming were derived from the DNA, and the V and J assignments and clone size from that table. The sample lists 130,000 or so clones, 84% occurring once.

The chain couples TRBV19 to TRBJ2-3, with 8 positions matching TRBD1. This sequence was found in a man aged 25-45 years with COVID-19, enrolled during active disease. Material for sequencing was peripheral blood. CDR3 amino acids: CASGPGQVTGDTQYF. The CDR3, as DNA: TGTGCCAGTGGCCCGGGACAGGTTACAGGGGATACGCAGTATTTT.